These 3 T cell receptor beta chains share one sample of origin, sequenced in a study of OX40 agonist ivuxolimab in advanced cancers. The protocol was immunoSEQ multiplex PCR, while the TCRdb copy is restricted to in-frame clones and leaves out a portion. The sample contains around 69,000 clones, roughly 88% of which appear only once. The source material was CD4+ or CD8+ T cells sorted from blood, sampled in a trial of the OX40 agonist ivuxolimab. These receptors all stem from an adult with an advanced solid tumor such as melanoma, head and neck, liver or kidney cancer.

This chain joins TRBV9 and TRBJ1-1, with a weak D call TRBD1 (6 bases). The V and J ends lost 4 bases and 3 bases respectively, with 10 bases between them. The V gene's germline CDR1 is SGDLS and CDR2 YYNGEE. CDR3 size: 13 residues. CDR3 amino acids: CASSFHRDTEAFF. CDR3 nucleotides: TGTGCCAGCAGCTTCCACAGGGACACTGAAGCTTTCTTT.

J is TRBJ1-1 and V is TRBV6-1; D might be TRBD1 (6 bases). This CDR3 is built from 15 residues. Trimming shortened V by 5 bases and J by 4 bases, and 17 bases separated the two germline ends. CDR1 is MNHNS and CDR2 is SASEGT in the germline V gene. CDR3 nucleotides: TGTGCCAGCAGTTGGGACACTCTAAGGACCACTGAAGCTTTCTTT. Translation gives CASSWDTLRTTEAFF.

This sequence joins TRBV11-3 and TRBJ2-5, with D possibly TRBD2 on 5 matching bases. The germline V gene encodes CDR1 SGHNT and CDR2 YENEEA. The ends were cut back, 5 bases at V and 4 bases at J, with 17 bases in the middle. This CDR3 contains 15 residues. The CDR3 DNA reads TGTGCCAGCAGCGGTGGAGGAGGAGGCGGAGAGACCCAGTACTTC. Residues: CASSGGGGGGETQYF.